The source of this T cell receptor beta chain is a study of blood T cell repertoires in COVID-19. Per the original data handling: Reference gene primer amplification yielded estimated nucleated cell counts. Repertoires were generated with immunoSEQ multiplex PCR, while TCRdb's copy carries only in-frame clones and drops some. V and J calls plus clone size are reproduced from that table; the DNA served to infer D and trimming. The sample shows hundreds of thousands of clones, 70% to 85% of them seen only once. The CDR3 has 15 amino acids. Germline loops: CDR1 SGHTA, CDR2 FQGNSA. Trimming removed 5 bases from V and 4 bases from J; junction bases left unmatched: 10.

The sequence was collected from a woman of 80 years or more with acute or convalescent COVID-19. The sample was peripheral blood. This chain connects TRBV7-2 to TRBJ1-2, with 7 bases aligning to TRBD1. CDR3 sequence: CASSPTGQNRYGYTF. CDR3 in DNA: TGTGCCAGCAGCCCAACGGGACAGAACCGCTATGGCTACACCTTC.